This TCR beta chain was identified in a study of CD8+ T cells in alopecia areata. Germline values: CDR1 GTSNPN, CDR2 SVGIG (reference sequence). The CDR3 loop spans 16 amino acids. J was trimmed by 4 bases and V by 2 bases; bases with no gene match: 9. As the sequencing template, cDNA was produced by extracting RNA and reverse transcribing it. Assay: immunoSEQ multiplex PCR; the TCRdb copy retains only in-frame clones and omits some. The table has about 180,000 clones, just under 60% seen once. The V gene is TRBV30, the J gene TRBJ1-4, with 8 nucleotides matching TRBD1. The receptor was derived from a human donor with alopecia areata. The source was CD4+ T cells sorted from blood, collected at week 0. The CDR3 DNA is TGTGCCTGGAGTCCCCCAGGACAGGGCGTTAATGAAAAACTGTTTTTT. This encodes CAWSPPGQGVNEKLFF.